The next 4 T cell receptor beta chains were all read from a single sample in a study of shared clonotypes between healthy human individuals. Cells designated naive CD8 were CD45RO-negative and were positively selected for CCR7, with terminally differentiated effector memory CD45RA+ cells excluded. The assay was immunoSEQ multiplex PCR, and TCRdb's table has in-frame clones only and misses some. The sample carries some 2,100,000 clones, just over 90% recorded once. The sample taken for sequencing was naive CD8+ T cells from PBMCs. Receptors were obtained from a man aged 18 to 29 in good health. Some clones in this sample may be carry-over from other donors' samples.

The chain recombines TRBV5-6 with TRBJ1-2, with 9 nucleotides matching TRBD1. V lost 4 bases to trimming and J lost 4 bases; unmatched junction nucleotides: 8. The V gene's germline CDR1 is SGHDT and CDR2 YYEEEE. CDR3 length equals 15 residues. The CDR3 region is CASSPTGGAGYGYTF. For the CDR3, the DNA is TGTGCCAGCAGCCCAACAGGGGGCGCGGGCTATGGCTACACCTTC.

V is TRBV27 and J is TRBJ2-3; the match to TRBD1 covers 8 bases. Germline V gene data show CDR1 as MNHEY and CDR2 as SMNVEV (reference sequence). V shed 2 bases and J 3 bases; nucleotides not matched to a gene: 7. CDR3 length equals 16 residues. Written as DNA, the CDR3 is TGTGCCAGCAGTTTAAGGACAGGGTCTAGAACAGATACGCAGTATTTT. Protein: CASSLRTGSRTDTQYF.

This clone was recorded once. The chain combines TRBV27 with TRBJ2-7, with 9 bases aligning to TRBD1. CDR1 is MNHEY, CDR2 SMNVEV, per germline (reference sequence). With 1 base clipped from V and 4 bases from J, the junction kept 8 bases outside the gene matches. The CDR3 is made up of 16 amino acids. The CDR3 protein is CASSLFTRQGGYEQYF. The CDR3 coding sequence is TGTGCCAGCAGTTTATTTACCCGACAGGGGGGGTACGAGCAGTACTTC.

The chain is built from TRBV29-1 and TRBJ2-7, with TRBD1 identical over 7 bases. The CDR3 covers 13 residues. Germline V lookup: CDR1 SQVTM, CDR2 ANQGSEA. V lost 6 bases, J lost 3 bases, and 8 bases stayed unmatched. CDR3: CSVRTGLYYEQYF. CDR3 DNA: TGCAGCGTCCGGACAGGCCTTTACTACGAGCAGTACTTC.